This T cell receptor (beta chain) was recovered during a study of CD8+ T cells in alopecia areata. Treatment here: oral pan-JAK inhibitor, 5-10 mg twice daily. PBMCs served as the source from which CD4+ and CD8+ T cells were sorted. cDNA prepared by RNA extraction and subsequent reverse transcription served as the template for sequencing. Produced via immunoSEQ multiplex PCR; TCRdb's table is partial and in-frame only. The sample has under 250,000 clones, approximately 72% seen once. Germline loops: CDR1 SGHTA, CDR2 FQGNSA. Germline trimming cut 0 bases from V and 2 bases from J; bases unmatched to any gene: 7. There are 17 residues in the CDR3.

The rearrangement joins TRBV7-2 to TRBJ2-1, with 7 positions matching TRBD1. The source is a human donor with alopecia areata. The material sequenced was CD4+ T cells sorted from blood, taken at roughly week 45, from a patient treated with tofacitinib. The CDR3 is CASSLAPATGAYNEQFF. The CDR3 DNA is TGTGCCAGCAGCTTAGCGCCAGCTACAGGGGCCTACAATGAGCAGTTCTTC.